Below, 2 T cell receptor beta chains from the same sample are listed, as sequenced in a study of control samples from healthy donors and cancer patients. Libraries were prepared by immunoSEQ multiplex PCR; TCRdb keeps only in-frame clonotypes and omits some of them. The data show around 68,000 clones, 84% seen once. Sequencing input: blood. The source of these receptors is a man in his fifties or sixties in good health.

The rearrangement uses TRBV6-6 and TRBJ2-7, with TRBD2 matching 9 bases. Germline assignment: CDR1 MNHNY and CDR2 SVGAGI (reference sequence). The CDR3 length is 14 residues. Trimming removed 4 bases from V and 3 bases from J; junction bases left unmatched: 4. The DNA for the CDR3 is TGTGCCAGCAGTTGGGGGACTAGCAGCTACGAGCAGTACTTC. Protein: CASSWGTSSYEQYF.

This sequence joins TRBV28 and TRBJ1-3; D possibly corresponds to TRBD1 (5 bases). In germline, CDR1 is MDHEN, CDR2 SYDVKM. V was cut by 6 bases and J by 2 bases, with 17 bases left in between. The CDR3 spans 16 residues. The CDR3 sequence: CASRAAMWGTGNTIYF. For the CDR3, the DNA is TGTGCCAGCAGGGCAGCGATGTGGGGCACTGGAAACACCATATATTTT.